Listed below are T cell receptor beta chains from one sample, sequenced in a study of CD8+CD57+ T cells in acquired aplastic anemia. TCRdb fed the reads into MiXCR, producing one record per CDR3 protein. The sample yields about 200,000 distinct CDR3 sequences, about 62% seen once. The sequenced sample was sorted CD4+, CD8+, or CD8+CD57+ T cells (not recorded which) from PBMCs. These receptors were taken from a human donor with aplastic anemia. CDR3s include the opening cysteine and the closing phenylalanine or tryptophan. A D gene is named only where the DNA matches it firmly. Size tells how often a clone was seen (once, few, many) or the class of an expanded clone, and some rows leave it out.

J gene | clone size | D gene | V gene | CDR3 protein | CDR3 DNA
TRBJ2-1 | few | NA | TRBV10-3 | CAISERTSPYNEQFF | TGTGCCATCAGTGAGCGTACTAGCCCCTACAATGAGCAGTTCTTC
TRBJ1-5 | NA | NA | TRBV5-1 | CASSMDGQNQPQHF | TGCGCCAGCAGCATGGACGGGCAGAATCAGCCCCAGCATTTT
TRBJ1-1 | many | TRBD1 | TRBV12-3/TRBV12-4 | CASSYPPGQGAYTEAFF | TGTGCCAGCAGCTATCCTCCGGGACAGGGGGCATACACTGAAGCTTTCTTT
TRBJ2-4 | NA | TRBD2 | TRBV4-2 | CASSHSGGGENIQYF | TGTGCCAGCAGCCATAGCGGGGGCGGGGAAAACATTCAGTACTTC
TRBJ1-2 | NA | TRBD1 | TRBV25-1 | CASSHRGRDYGYTF | TGTGCCAGCAGTCACAGGGGTCGGGACTATGGCTACACCTTC
TRBJ2-7 | NA | TRBD2 | TRBV7-9 | CASRPGLADSPTREQYF | TGTGCCAGCAGGCCGGGACTAGCGGACTCCCCCACCCGGGAGCAGTACTTC
TRBJ1-1 | few | NA | TRBV25-1 | CASSAFDRYMNTEAFF | TGTGCCAGCAGTGCATTCGACAGGTACATGAACACTGAAGCTTTCTTT
TRBJ1-4 | NA | NA | TRBV5-1 | CASSFGQREKLFF | TGCGCCAGCAGCTTTGGACAGAGGGAAAAACTGTTTTTT
TRBJ1-2 | NA | NA | TRBV2 | CASSEIRQGKGYTF | TGTGCCAGCAGTGAAATCAGGCAGGGTAAAGGCTACACCTTC
TRBJ2-3 | NA | NA | TRBV9 | CASSVGTAADTQYF | TGTGCCAGCAGCGTAGGGACGGCCGCAGATACGCAGTATTTT
TRBJ2-5 | NA | TRBD1 | TRBV9 | CASNADGGQGKTQYF | TGTGCCAGCAATGCTGATGGGGGACAGGGAAAGACCCAGTACTTC
TRBJ1-1 | NA | NA | TRBV7-9 | CASSLNREAFF | TGTGCCAGCAGCTTAAACCGTGAAGCTTTCTTT
TRBJ1-2 | NA | NA | TRBV25-1 | CASSEFRSGRGYTF | TGTGCCAGCAGTGAATTCCGCTCAGGGCGTGGCTACACCTTC
TRBJ1-2 | many | NA | TRBV10-3 | CATGGDKSYGYTF | TGTGCCACCGGCGGGGACAAGAGCTATGGCTACACCTTC
TRBJ2-2 | few | NA | TRBV10-3 | CAIQGANTGELFF | TGTGCCATTCAGGGAGCGAACACCGGGGAGCTGTTTTTT
TRBJ2-3 | NA | TRBD2 | TRBV7-2 | CASSLRLAGDTDTQYF | TGTGCCAGCAGCCTCAGACTAGCGGGGGACACAGATACGCAGTATTTT
TRBJ2-5 | few | TRBD1 | TRBV7-7 | CASSSITGTGYETQYF | TGTGCTAGCAGCTCAATAACCGGGACAGGATATGAGACCCAGTACTTC
TRBJ1-2 | NA | NA | TRBV5-1 | CASSLDNANYGYTF | TGCGCCAGCAGCTTGGACAACGCTAACTATGGCTACACCTTC
TRBJ2-2 | NA | NA | TRBV5-1 | CASSLTALNTGELFF | TGTGCCAGCAGCTTAACGGCTCTCAACACCGGGGAGCTGTTTTTT
TRBJ1-1 | NA | TRBD1 | TRBV4-1 | CASSQDRTGTGIAFF | TGCGCCAGCAGCCAAGATAGGACCGGGACAGGGATAGCTTTCTTT
TRBJ1-1 | NA | NA | TRBV9 | CASSIVQGNTEAFF | TGTGCCAGCAGCATCGTACAGGGTAACACTGAAGCTTTCTTT
TRBJ1-4 | NA | NA | TRBV20-1 | CSARLAETDEELFF | TGCAGTGCTAGGCTGGCGGAAACTGATGAAGAACTGTTTTTT
TRBJ1-1 | NA | TRBD1 | TRBV19 | CASRPRDRLNTEAFF | TGTGCCAGCAGACCGCGGGACAGGCTAAACACTGAAGCTTTCTTT
TRBJ2-7 | NA | TRBD1 | TRBV5-6 | CASSLGGTAYEQYF | TGTGCCAGCAGCTTGGGGGGGACAGCCTACGAGCAGTACTTC
TRBJ2-7 | few | NA | TRBV7-8 | CASSHRRVSSYEQYF | TGTGCCAGCAGCCACCGGCGAGTTAGCTCCTACGAGCAGTACTTC
TRBJ2-7 | NA | NA | TRBV2 | CASTGLSYEQYF | TGTGCCAGCACAGGGCTCTCCTACGAGCAGTACTTC
TRBJ1-2 | NA | NA | TRBV7-8 | CASTTGGFGYGYTF | TGTGCCAGCACCACGGGAGGGTTCGGCTATGGCTACACCTTC
TRBJ2-3 | NA | NA | TRBV3-1 | CASKRADTQYF | TGTGCCTCAAAAAGGGCAGATACGCAGTATTTT
TRBJ2-7 | few | TRBD1 | TRBV24-1 | CATSDSRQGSYEQYF | TGTGCCACCAGTGATTCCCGACAGGGTTCCTACGAGCAGTACTTC
TRBJ1-1 | NA | NA | TRBV7-2 | CASSFRRGLGNTEAFF | TGTGCCAGCAGCTTTCGTCGGGGGCTCGGGAACACTGAAGCTTTCTTT
TRBJ2-7 | few | TRBD1 | TRBV29-1 | CSVVGDRGHPYEQYF | TGCAGCGTTGTGGGGGACAGGGGTCATCCCTACGAGCAGTACTTC
TRBJ1-1 | NA | NA | TRBV7-9 | CASSQGSEAFF | TGTGCCAGCAGCCAGGGAAGCGAAGCTTTCTTT
TRBJ2-7 | NA | TRBD2 | TRBV6-1 | CASSVGSGAGALSYEQYF | TGTGCCAGCAGTGTAGGATCTGGGGCGGGAGCCCTTTCCTACGAGCAGTACTTC
TRBJ2-7 | NA | NA | TRBV11-3 | CASSQGALRTGVQYF | TGTGCCAGCAGCCAAGGGGCCCTCAGGACGGGAGTGCAGTACTTC
TRBJ2-5 | NA | NA | TRBV11-2 | CASSLNTGVGETQYF | TGTGCCAGCAGCTTAAACACGGGAGTGGGAGAGACCCAGTACTTC
TRBJ2-5 | NA | NA | TRBV10-3 | CASSEYRGGQETQYF | TGTGCCAGCAGTGAATACAGGGGGGGGCAAGAGACCCAGTACTTC
TRBJ1-1 | NA | TRBD1 | TRBV19 | CASEPSGGGWTEAFF | TGTGCCAGTGAACCCTCAGGGGGCGGCTGGACTGAAGCTTTCTTT
TRBJ1-6 | few | NA | TRBV7-2 | CASSLSTGFLSSPLHF | TGTGCCAGCAGCTTGTCTACAGGGTTCTTGTCTTCACCCCTCCACTTT
TRBJ2-7 | NA | NA | TRBV20-1 | CSARVINSYEQYF | TGCAGTGCTAGGGTCATTAACTCCTACGAGCAGTACTTC
TRBJ2-1 | NA | NA | TRBV14 | CASSSQGLANEQFF | TGTGCCAGCAGCTCACAGGGATTGGCGAATGAGCAGTTCTTC
TRBJ2-1 | NA | NA | TRBV20-1 | CSARREWDEQFF | TGCAGTGCTAGACGGGAATGGGATGAGCAGTTCTTC
TRBJ2-1 | NA | NA | TRBV2 | CASNGLAAYNEQFF | TGTGCCAGCAACGGATTAGCGGCTTACAATGAGCAGTTCTTC
TRBJ1-1 | NA | NA | TRBV5-5 | CASSWAMNTEAFF | TGTGCCAGCAGCTGGGCAATGAACACTGAAGCTTTCTTT
TRBJ2-3 | NA | NA | TRBV10-2 | CASSDVTHPASDTQYF | TGCGCCAGCAGTGACGTTACCCACCCAGCTTCGGATACGCAGTATTTT
TRBJ1-2 | few | NA | TRBV2 | CASRGLHGYTF | TGTGCCAGCAGGGGCCTCCATGGCTACACCTTC
TRBJ2-2 | NA | NA | TRBV20-1 | CSARDLTGELFF | TGCAGTGCTAGAGACCTTACCGGGGAGCTGTTTTTT
TRBJ2-7 | NA | NA | TRBV20-1 | CSANRGPEQYF | TGCAGTGCTAACCGGGGCCCGGAGCAGTACTTC
TRBJ2-7 | NA | NA | TRBV25-1 | CASAGTRNSYEQYF | TGTGCCAGCGCCGGGACTCGAAACTCCTACGAGCAGTACTTC
TRBJ2-1 | NA | TRBD1 | TRBV13 | CASSLTGQKYNEQFF | TGTGCCAGCAGCTTAACGGGACAGAAGTACAATGAGCAGTTCTTC
TRBJ1-3 | NA | NA | TRBV7-6 | CASSLVEGNGNTIYF | TGTGCCAGCAGCTTAGTGGAGGGAAATGGAAACACCATATATTTT
TRBJ2-5 | NA | NA | TRBV7-9 | CASSQQGTQSGTQYF | TGTGCCAGCAGCCAGCAGGGGACACAGAGTGGGACCCAGTACTTC